Listed here are 6 T cell receptor beta chains from one sample, sequenced in a study of blood T cells in healthy people across ages. With a J-beta primer mix and a sample-barcoded 5' primer, a second PCR ran about 7 to 12 cycles. TCRdb recomputed calls from the 5' RACE reads with MiXCR, one row per CDR3 protein. There are over 1,500,000 distinct CDR3 sequences in the sample; roughly 49% occur only once, and less than 2.5% lies in the top ten. Material for sequencing was blood. The receptors here all came from a woman aged 40 to 49 in good health.

This clonotype showed up just a few times. For the CDR3, the DNA is TGTGCCAGCAGCTTACTAGCCCGAGGGCACAATGAGCAGTTCTTC. As protein: CASSLLARGHNEQFF. The chain combines TRBV7-8 with TRBJ2-1, with D tentatively TRBD2 (5 bases). Germline V gene sequence: CDR1 SGHVS, CDR2 FQNEAQ. The CDR3 consists of 15 residues. V lost 2 bases, J lost 5 bases, and 13 bases lay in between.

J is TRBJ2-3 and V is TRBV20-1, with D possibly being TRBD2 (5 bases). CDR1 and CDR2 (germline): DFQATT, SNEGSKA (reference sequence). The CDR3 has 16 residues. Trimming took off 2 bases at V and 5 bases at J, with 20 bases between the two ends. The CDR3 DNA reads TGCAGTGCTAGATGGGTGGGCGGGCTGAGCGGAGATACGCAGTATTTT. Amino acids: CSARWVGGLSGDTQYF.

This clonotype was observed a handful of times. The chain combines TRBV27 with TRBJ2-4; 13 positions agree with TRBD2. The J call may be in error: the DNA end matches TRBJ2-5 better. The CDR3 is 16 amino acids. The germline CDR1 and CDR2 sequences are MNHEY and SMNVEV (reference sequence). The CDR3 here is CASSPGLAGIGETQYF. CDR3 sequence (DNA): TGTGCCAGCAGTCCGGGACTAGCGGGGATTGGGGAGACCCAGTACTTC.

This clonotype was counted a few times. The chain couples TRBV7-9 to TRBJ1-2, with 8 bases lining up with TRBD1. The germline gives CDR1 SEHNR, CDR2 FQNEAQ (reference sequence). V shed 6 bases and J 8 bases; nucleotides not matched to a gene: 8. The length of the CDR3 is 13 residues. CDR3 sequence reads: CASSNQGAPGYTF. CDR3 nucleotides: TGTGCCAGCAGTAATCAGGGGGCGCCCGGCTACACCTTC.

The chain is built from TRBV5-1 and TRBJ2-2; 13 bases are a match to TRBD2. This CDR3 spans 18 amino acids. V shed 3 bases and J 1 base; nucleotides not matched to a gene: 6. Per germline, CDR1 SGHRS and CDR2 YFSETQ. CDR3 sequence reads: CASSSLTSGGMNTGELFF. The CDR3 region has the DNA TGCGCCAGCAGCTCATTGACTAGCGGGGGGATGAACACCGGGGAGCTGTTTTTT.

Comment on this clonotype: A junction end diverges from the germline sequence, so it may reflect a read error. The chain has TRBV7-9 and TRBJ2-1; 7 nucleotides align to TRBD1. The CDR3 has 15 amino acids. Germline CDR1 and CDR2: SEHNR and FQNEAQ (reference sequence). CDR3 sequence (DNA): TGTGCCTGCAGCCCACGGGGACAGACCTACAATGAGCAGTTCTTC. Translated: CACSPRGQTYNEQFF.